This TCR beta chain was observed in a study of type 1 and type 2 diabetes patients. The CDR3 is 15 amino acids. V shed 4 bases and J shed 3 bases, with 15 bases lying between them. Germline CDR1 reads MGHRA; CDR2 reads YSYEKL. Each diabetic donor fulfilled classification criteria for either type 1 or type 2. Peripheral blood, roughly 9.1 milliliters per participant, was collected. Amplification started from genomic DNA. The TCR beta CDR3 region was amplified using 30 forward and 13 reverse primers. TCRdb passed the multiplex PCR reads through MiXCR, listing each CDR3 protein once. The sample carries about 270,000 distinct CDR3 sequences, over 45% recorded once.

The chain couples TRBV4-1 to TRBJ1-2, with D perhaps matching TRBD1 (5 bases). The sequence was collected from a man between 18 and 35 years old with type 2 diabetes. The material sequenced was peripheral blood mononuclear cells (PBMCs). As DNA, the CDR3 is TGCGCCAGCAGCCCCATCCCGACAGAAGACTATGGCTACACCTTC. Translating gives CASSPIPTEDYGYTF.